The clone carrying this T cell receptor beta chain was counted ten times or more. Its matching antigen is unknown. The CDR3 is made up of 13 amino acids. The V end was cut by 4 bases, the J end by 7 bases, with 13 bases between. Germline CDR1 reads DFQATT; CDR2 reads SNEGSKA (reference sequence). The data stem from a study of T cells in Graves' hyperthyroidism and ophthalmopathy. Study observations and caveats: Most thyroid clonotypes that were expanded above 0.001 also turned up in blood.

RNA transcripts gave rise to amplified TCR beta CDR3 regions. HTBI primers were the set used in a first-round RT-PCR of the TCR CDR3. In TCRdb, the multiplex PCR reads were re-called with MiXCR into one record per CDR3 protein. Of around 200,000 distinct CDR3 sequences listed, 15% to 20% are singletons. Over 18 months, lack of ophthalmopathy progression marked Graves' hyperthyroidism as stable. The hyperthyroidism patients had all been newly diagnosed, and their disease duration was under 2 months. Their ages ranged from 18 to 65 years. The sequenced material came from blood. This chain links TRBV20-1 with TRBJ1-4, with D perhaps matching TRBD1 (6 bases). This TCR was sampled from a man in his forties or fifties with Graves' hyperthyroidism. The CDR3: CSATTGWGEKLFF. CDR3 coding DNA: TGCAGTGCTACTACAGGGTGGGGTGAAAAACTGTTTTTT.